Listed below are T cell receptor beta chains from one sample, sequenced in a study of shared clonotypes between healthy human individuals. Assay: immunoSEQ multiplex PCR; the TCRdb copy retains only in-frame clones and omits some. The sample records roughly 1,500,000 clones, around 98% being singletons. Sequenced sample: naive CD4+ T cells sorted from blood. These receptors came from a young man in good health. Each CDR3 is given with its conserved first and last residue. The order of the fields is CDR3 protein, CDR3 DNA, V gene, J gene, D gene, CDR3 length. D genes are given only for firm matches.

CDR3 protein: CASSQDLWELNEQFF
CDR3 DNA: TGTGCCAGCAGCCAAGATTTGTGGGAACTGAATGAGCAGTTCTTC
V gene: TRBV4-2
J gene: TRBJ2-1
D gene: .
CDR3 length: 15

CDR3 protein: CASSIYLRQGAPHEQYF
CDR3 DNA: TGTGCCAGTAGTATCTACCTAAGACAGGGGGCTCCCCACGAGCAGTACTTC
V gene: TRBV19
J gene: TRBJ2-7
D gene: TRBD1
CDR3 length: 17

CDR3 protein: CASSLVGNQPQHF
CDR3 DNA: TGTGCCAGCAGCTTGGTAGGGAATCAGCCCCAGCATTTT
V gene: TRBV5-5
J gene: TRBJ1-5
D gene: .
CDR3 length: 13

CDR3 protein: CASRPTWNPPTDTQYF
CDR3 DNA: TGTGCCAGCAGACCGACATGGAACCCGCCCACAGATACGCAGTATTTT
V gene: TRBV27
J gene: TRBJ2-3
D gene: .
CDR3 length: 16

CDR3 protein: CASSLVGERKGLEQYF
CDR3 DNA: TGTGCCAGCAGCTTAGTGGGCGAGCGAAAGGGGCTCGAGCAGTACTTC
V gene: TRBV7-6
J gene: TRBJ2-7
D gene: .
CDR3 length: 16

CDR3 protein: CASSVGGTPVNEQFF
CDR3 DNA: TGTGCCAGCAGCGTTGGCGGGACTCCTGTTAATGAGCAGTTCTTC
V gene: TRBV9
J gene: TRBJ2-1
D gene: .
CDR3 length: 15

CDR3 protein: CASSHTGELFF
CDR3 DNA: TGTGCCAGCAGCCATACCGGGGAGCTGTTTTTT
V gene: TRBV9
J gene: TRBJ2-2
D gene: .
CDR3 length: 11

CDR3 protein: CASSLKRGPNEKLFF
CDR3 DNA: TGTGCCAGCAGCTTAAAACGGGGCCCTAATGAAAAACTGTTTTTT
V gene: TRBV7-8
J gene: TRBJ1-4
D gene: .
CDR3 length: 15

CDR3 protein: CASSLDIYTEAFF
CDR3 DNA: TGTGCCAGCAGTTTGGACATTTACACTGAAGCTTTCTTT
V gene: TRBV28
J gene: TRBJ1-1
D gene: .
CDR3 length: 13

CDR3 protein: CATGDWVRYNEQFF
CDR3 DNA: TGTGCCACTGGGGACTGGGTGCGGTACAATGAGCAGTTCTTC
V gene: TRBV15
J gene: TRBJ2-1
D gene: .
CDR3 length: 14

CDR3 protein: CASKGGVETQYF
CDR3 DNA: TGTGCCAGCAAGGGGGGAGTGGAGACCCAGTACTTC
V gene: TRBV25-1
J gene: TRBJ2-5
D gene: .
CDR3 length: 12

CDR3 protein: CASASSGAPYEQYF
CDR3 DNA: TGTGCCAGTGCGTCTAGCGGGGCCCCCTACGAGCAGTACTTC
V gene: TRBV7-9
J gene: TRBJ2-7
D gene: TRBD2
CDR3 length: 14

CDR3 protein: CASSPRLAGPYEQYF
CDR3 DNA: TGTGCCAGCAGCCCCCGACTAGCGGGGCCTTACGAGCAGTACTTC
V gene: TRBV7-7
J gene: TRBJ2-7
D gene: TRBD2
CDR3 length: 15

CDR3 protein: CASSEGLAGVGSGANVLTF
CDR3 DNA: TGTGCCAGCAGCGAAGGCCTAGCGGGAGTCGGCTCTGGGGCCAACGTCCTGACTTTC
V gene: TRBV9
J gene: TRBJ2-6
D gene: TRBD2
CDR3 length: 19

CDR3 protein: CASSWGQGFEETQYF
CDR3 DNA: TGCGCCAGCAGCTGGGGACAGGGTTTTGAAGAGACCCAGTACTTC
V gene: TRBV5-1
J gene: TRBJ2-5
D gene: TRBD1
CDR3 length: 15

CDR3 protein: CASSPGPLNTEAFF
CDR3 DNA: TGTGCCAGCAGCCCGGGACCCCTGAACACTGAAGCTTTCTTT
V gene: TRBV9
J gene: TRBJ1-1
D gene: .
CDR3 length: 14